This TCR beta chain originates from a study of Graves' ophthalmopathy and Graves' hyperthyroidism. Eligible hyperthyroidism cases comprised new diagnoses of under 2 months' duration in individuals aged 18 to 65. In this cohort, patients with other autoimmune diseases, uncontrolled infections, pregnancy or lactation were excluded. A diagnosis was made from clinical symptoms together with serum thyroxine, TRAb, thyroid ultrasound and orbital computed tomography. To note about this clonotype: Given the absence of the conserved phenylalanine or tryptophan at the CDR3 end, a read error is likely.

Researchers took RNA transcripts and amplified TCR beta CDR3 regions from them. Second-round multiplex PCR came after first-round RT-PCR with HTBI primers. TCRdb called the multiplex PCR reads again in MiXCR, with one record for every CDR3 protein. In the table there are 1 million to 1.3 million distinct CDR3 sequences, 35% to 45% of which are singletons. The sequence derives from an adult man with Graves' hyperthyroidism. The specimen sequenced was peripheral blood or thyroid tissue (not recorded which).

For the CDR3, the DNA is TGTGCCAGCAGCCCGACGACAGGGAACGCGATTACTTCACCCCTCCACCTT. It translates to CASSPTTGNAITSPLHL. The rearrangement links TRBV7-2 to TRBJ1-6; 7 bases match TRBD1. Germline assignment: CDR1 SGHTA and CDR2 FQGNSA. The CDR3 is 17 residues long. Losses at the gene ends were 5 bases for V and 9 bases for J; bases not matched to a gene: 16.